The 16 T cell receptor beta chains below were found in one sample sequenced in a study of blood T cell repertoires in COVID-19. Assay: immunoSEQ multiplex PCR; the TCRdb copy retains only in-frame clones and omits some. This table holds about 85,000 clones, under 95% found once. The material sequenced was peripheral blood. These receptors all come from a human donor with active COVID-19. The donor label of this sample is uncertain.

This clone occurred once. The V call is TRBV10-3, the J call TRBJ2-7, with D perhaps TRBD1 (6 bases). The CDR3 contains 15 residues. V lost 2 bases and J 1 base, leaving 12 bases between the germline ends. The germline V gene has CDR1 ENHRY and CDR2 SYGVKD. This CDR3 reads CAISEAGTRSYEQYF. The CDR3 region has the DNA TGTGCCATCAGTGAGGCCGGGACAAGGTCCTACGAGCAGTACTTC.

This clone was detected once. This chain connects TRBV27 to TRBJ2-3, with D tentatively TRBD1 (5 bases). Germline CDR1 MNHEY, CDR2 SMNVEV (reference sequence). V gave up 6 bases and J gave up 0 bases, with 13 bases separating them. This CDR3 has 15 amino acids. The CDR3 DNA reads as TGTGCCAGCAGCCTTGGGGCCAGGAGCACAGATACGCAGTATTTT. Translation: CASSLGARSTDTQYF.

The J gene is TRBJ2-5, the V gene TRBV5-6; D might be TRBD2 (5 bases). CDR3 size: 15 residues. Per the germline V gene, CDR1 is SGHDT and CDR2 is YYEEEE. V lost 4 bases and J lost 7, with 20 bases in between. The CDR3 sequence is CASSMSAGPRGTQYF. The CDR3 coding sequence is TGTGCCAGCAGCATGAGCGCCGGGCCCCGGGGGACCCAGTACTTC.

In this sample, this clone turned up once. V is TRBV9 and J is TRBJ2-2, with 8 bases that match TRBD2. Trimming at V came to 0 bases and at J to 7 bases, leaving 8 bases not matched to a gene. Germline V gene data show CDR1 as SGDLS and CDR2 as YYNGEE. This CDR3 is 16 amino acids long. The CDR3 loop reads CASSVVTGGPIGELFF. In nucleotides, the CDR3 is TGTGCCAGCAGCGTAGTCACGGGGGGGCCGATCGGGGAGCTGTTTTTT.

This chain links TRBV7-6 with TRBJ2-5, with 10 bases that match TRBD1. V shed 5 bases, J shed 1 base, and the junction held 7 bases outside the gene matches. The CDR3 runs 16 residues. Germline-derived CDR1 and CDR2 are SGHVS and FNYEAQ. CDR3 protein: CASSPRDRGFQETQYF. The DNA for the CDR3 is TGTGCCAGCAGCCCCCGGGACAGGGGCTTCCAAGAGACCCAGTACTTC.

As DNA, the CDR3 is TGTGCCATCAGTGAGCGAGGACTAGCTATGGGGACCGGGGAGCTGTTTTTT. As protein: CAISERGLAMGTGELFF. The chain employs TRBV10-3 and TRBJ2-2; 8 nucleotides line up with TRBD2. The CDR3 runs to 17 residues. Germline assignment: CDR1 ENHRY and CDR2 SYGVKD. Germline trimming cut 2 bases from V and 5 bases from J; bases unmatched to any gene: 10.

This sequence joins TRBV2 and TRBJ2-1, with 8 bases fitting TRBD1. After removal of 6 bases from V and 6 bases from J, the junction contained 4 bases not matched to a gene. The CDR3 runs to 13 residues. Germline loops: CDR1 SNHLY, CDR2 FYNNEI. CDR3 DNA: TGTGCCAGCAGGAGGACAGGGATCAATGAGCAGTTCTTC. Its translation: CASRRTGINEQFF.

The V and J genes are TRBV7-3 and TRBJ2-1; D remains unclear. CDR1 and CDR2 (germline): SGHTA, FQGTGA. V lost 1 base to trimming and J lost 0 bases, with 13 bases between them. The CDR3 spans 17 residues. CDR3 loop: CASSLIPQSSSYNEQFF. CDR3 nucleotide sequence: TGTGCCAGCAGCTTAATCCCACAGAGCAGCTCCTACAATGAGCAGTTCTTC.

CDR3 in amino acids: CASSPDPGGETQYF. The CDR3 DNA reads TGTGCCAGCAGCCCCGACCCGGGAGGGGAGACCCAGTACTTC. The chain couples TRBV7-9 to TRBJ2-5, with 8 bases matching TRBD2. Losses at the gene ends were 5 bases for V and 5 bases for J; bases not matched to a gene: 7. The germline CDR1 and CDR2 sequences are SEHNR and FQNEAQ (reference sequence). CDR3 length: 14 amino acids. Using reference TRBV7-9 and TRBJ2-5 for the parts outside the CDR3, the full variable domain is DTGVSQNPRHKITKRGQNVTFRCDPISEHNRLYWYRQTLGQGPEFLTYFQNEAQLEKSRLLSDRFSAERPKGSFSTLEIQRTEQGDSAMYLCASSPDPGGETQYFGPGTRLLVL.

The J gene is TRBJ2-7, the V gene TRBV11-2, with TRBD2 matching 7 bases. The CDR3 length is 16 residues. V shed 0 bases and J 7 bases; nucleotides not matched to a gene: 12. Per germline, CDR1 SGHAT and CDR2 FQNNGV. The chain's CDR3 is CASSLDSLAARSEQYF. The CDR3 coding sequence is TGTGCCAGCAGCTTAGATTCCCTAGCGGCGCGTTCGGAGCAGTACTTC.

The chain joins TRBV19 to TRBJ1-1; D might be TRBD1 (5 bases). V was cut by 4 bases and J by 0 bases, with 15 bases left in between. This CDR3 region has 16 residues. CDR1 LNHDA and CDR2 SQIVND come from the germline V gene (reference sequence). This chain's CDR3 is CASSTSSTGMNTEAFF. CDR3 bases: TGTGCCAGTAGTACATCCTCAACAGGTATGAACACTGAAGCTTTCTTT.

The chain carries TRBV18 and TRBJ1-1, with 9 bases matching TRBD1. Germline CDR1 KGHSH, CDR2 LQKENI. CDR3 length equals 12 residues. Trimming removed 5 bases from V and 8 bases from J; junction bases left unmatched: 3. This CDR3 is CASSSGTGEAFF. The CDR3 coding sequence is TGTGCCAGCTCATCGGGGACAGGGGAAGCTTTCTTT.

A single count supports this clone. The CDR3: CASSVASLIHGEQFF. Here the CDR3 DNA reads TGTGCCAGCAGCGTAGCTAGTCTGATTCATGGGGAGCAGTTCTTC. The chain employs TRBV9 and TRBJ2-1; no definite D call. The CDR3 sequence is 15 residues long. Germline CDR1 reads SGDLS; CDR2 reads YYNGEE. The V end was cut by 0 bases, the J end by 10 bases, with 17 bases between. The variable domain in full, with the rest retrieved from reference TRBV9 and TRBJ2-1, is DSGVTQTPKHLITATGQRVTLRCSPRSGDLSVYWYQQSLDQGLQFLIQYYNGEERAKGNILERFSAQQFPDLHSELNLSSLELGDSALYFCASSVASLIHGEQFFGPGTRLTVL.

V usage is TRBV2 and J usage is TRBJ1-4; TRBD1 is a possible D gene (6 bases). CDR3 length: 15 amino acids. Germline loops: CDR1 SNHLY, CDR2 FYNNEI. The V end lost 5 bases, the J end lost 0 bases, and 10 bases lay between the germline ends. This CDR3 reads CASSHRVATNEKLFF. CDR3 DNA: TGTGCCAGCAGTCACAGGGTCGCAACTAATGAAAAACTGTTTTTT.

V is TRBV19 and J is TRBJ1-2; possible D gene TRBD1, 6 bases. Germline V gene data show CDR1 as LNHDA and CDR2 as SQIVND (reference sequence). The CDR3 is made up of 12 amino acids. The V gene lost 10 bases and the J gene lost 6 bases, with 15 bases spanning the gap. The CDR3 spells CATVGGRDGYTF. The CDR3 DNA is TGTGCCACCGTCGGGGGGCGCGATGGCTACACCTTC.

V gene TRBV4-1 combines with J gene TRBJ2-4; possibly TRBD1 for D (6 bases). Germline values: CDR1 MGHRA, CDR2 YSYEKL. The V and J ends lost 4 bases and 10 bases respectively, with 17 bases between them. CDR3 size: 14 residues. CDR3 in DNA: TGCGCCAGCAGCCCCCCTAGGGGGATCAAGATTCAGTACTTC. Protein sequence: CASSPPRGIKIQYF.